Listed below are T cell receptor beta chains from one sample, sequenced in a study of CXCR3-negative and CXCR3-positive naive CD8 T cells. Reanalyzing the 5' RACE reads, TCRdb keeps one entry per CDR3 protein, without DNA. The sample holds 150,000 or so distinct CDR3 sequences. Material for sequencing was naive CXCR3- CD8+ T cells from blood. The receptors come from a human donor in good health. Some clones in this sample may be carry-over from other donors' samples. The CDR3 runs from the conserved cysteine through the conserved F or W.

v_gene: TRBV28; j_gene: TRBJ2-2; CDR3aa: CASSPLSGGELFF
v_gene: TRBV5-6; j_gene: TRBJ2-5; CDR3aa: CASSFWVRQLQETLYF
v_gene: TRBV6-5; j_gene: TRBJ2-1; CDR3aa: CASSYGLAGEVDEQFF
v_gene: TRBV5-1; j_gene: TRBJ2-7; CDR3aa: CASSLGSGSYEQYF
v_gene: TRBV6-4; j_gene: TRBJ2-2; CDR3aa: CASSPLIYTKNSNTGELFF
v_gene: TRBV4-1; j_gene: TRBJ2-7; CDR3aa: CASSLGRDDSTRSYEQYF
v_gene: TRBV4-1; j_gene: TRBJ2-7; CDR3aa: CASSQVSGQGIEQYF
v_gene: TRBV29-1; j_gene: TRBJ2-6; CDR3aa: CSVDEVSGANVLTF
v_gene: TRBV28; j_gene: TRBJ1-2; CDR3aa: CASSNDSVYGYTF
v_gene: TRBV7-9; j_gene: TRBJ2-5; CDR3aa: CASSEGRVLRETQYF
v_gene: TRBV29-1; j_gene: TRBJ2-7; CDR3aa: CSVNWDRDYEQYF
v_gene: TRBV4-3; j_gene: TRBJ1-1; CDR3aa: CASSQGTGGLLNTEAFF
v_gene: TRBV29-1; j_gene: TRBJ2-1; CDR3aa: CSTRGGSYNEQFF
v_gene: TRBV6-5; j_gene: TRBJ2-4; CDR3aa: CASSPMVGGGGNIQYF
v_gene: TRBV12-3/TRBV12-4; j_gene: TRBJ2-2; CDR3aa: CASTRGGNTGELFF
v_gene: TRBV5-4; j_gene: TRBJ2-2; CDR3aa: CASSGAGLAGGPSHLNTGELFF
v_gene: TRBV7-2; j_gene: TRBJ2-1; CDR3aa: CASSFARYNEQFF
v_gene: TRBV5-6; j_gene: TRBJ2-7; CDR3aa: CASSGGTASSYEQYF
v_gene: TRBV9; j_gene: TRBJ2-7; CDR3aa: CASSAGGGQSYEQYF
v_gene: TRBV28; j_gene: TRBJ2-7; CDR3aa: CASRLLSSYEQYF
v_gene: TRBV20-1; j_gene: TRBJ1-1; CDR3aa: CSARAGAGQGHSNTEAFF
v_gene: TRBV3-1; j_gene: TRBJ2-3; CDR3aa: CASSHRGLAGGQDTQYF
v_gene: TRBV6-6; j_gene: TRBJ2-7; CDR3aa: CASMSSQGALYEQYF
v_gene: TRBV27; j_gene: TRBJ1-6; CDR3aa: CASSFIFRGGNSPLHF
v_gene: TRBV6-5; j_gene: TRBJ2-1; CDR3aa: CASSYTNLAHEQFF
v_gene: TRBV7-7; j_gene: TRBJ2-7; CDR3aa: CASSLGGGPYEQYF
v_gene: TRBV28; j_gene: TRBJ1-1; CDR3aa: CASSFSGDNTEAFF
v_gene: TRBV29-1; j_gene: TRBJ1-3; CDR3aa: CSVTGGESSGNTIYF
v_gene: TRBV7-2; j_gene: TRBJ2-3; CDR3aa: CASSLARAGPATDTQYF
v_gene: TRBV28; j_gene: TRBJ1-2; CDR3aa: CASSLSAGDGYTF
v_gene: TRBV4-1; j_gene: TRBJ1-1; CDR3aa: CASSQILFTQGTEAFF
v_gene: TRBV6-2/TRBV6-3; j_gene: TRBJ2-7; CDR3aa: CASSYTRVEQYF
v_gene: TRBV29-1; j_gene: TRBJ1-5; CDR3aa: CSVGQEAGQPQHF
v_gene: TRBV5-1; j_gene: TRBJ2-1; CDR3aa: CASSWTGGAYNEQFF
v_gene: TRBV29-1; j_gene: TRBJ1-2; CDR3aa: CSVEDRSGWSNYGYTF
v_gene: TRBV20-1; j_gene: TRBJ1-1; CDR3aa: CSASRRPSNTEAFF
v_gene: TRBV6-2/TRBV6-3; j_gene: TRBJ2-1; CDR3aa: CASRLQTSGMEQFF
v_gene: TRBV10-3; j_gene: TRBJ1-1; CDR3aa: CAISDLNPQGGMNTEAFF
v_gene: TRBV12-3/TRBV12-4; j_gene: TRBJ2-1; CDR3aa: CATSMGGFVNEQFF
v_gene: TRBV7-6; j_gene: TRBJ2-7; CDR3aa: CASSLEDGAYEQYF
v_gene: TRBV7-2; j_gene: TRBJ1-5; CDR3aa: CASSLPTTHGGYNQPQHF